These 5 T cell receptor beta chains share one sample of origin, sequenced in a study of patients and donors after allogeneic stem cell transplantation. TCRdb fed the RT-PCR reads into MiXCR, producing one record per CDR3 protein. The profile shows some 880,000 distinct CDR3 sequences, about a sixth of them singletons. Sequences were obtained from blood, either unsorted or a sorted T cell fraction (not recorded which). The receptors come from a human donor who was either an allogeneic HSCT recipient or a stem cell or donor lymphocyte infusion donor (not recorded which). It is not recorded whose cells these are; they may come from a transplant donor.

V usage is TRBV24-1 and J usage is TRBJ2-5; 10 bases line up with TRBD1. Per the germline V gene, CDR1 is KGHDR and CDR2 is SFDVKD. The CDR3 covers 14 residues. The trim removed 4 bases at V and 5 bases at J, leaving 3 bases unmatched. The CDR3 sequence is CATSEGTGVETQYF. CDR3 bases: TGTGCCACCAGTGAGGGGACAGGGGTGGAGACCCAGTACTTC.

The chain recombines TRBV6-2 or TRBV6-3 with TRBJ2-1; 7 bases fit TRBD2. Germline V lookup: CDR1 MNHEY, CDR2 SVGEGT. The CDR3 sequence is 15 residues long. V shed 2 bases, J shed 7 bases, and the junction held 8 bases outside the gene matches. CDR3 loop: CASSYGRVLANEQFF. The CDR3 nucleotides are TGTGCCAGCAGTTACGGGAGGGTCTTAGCGAATGAGCAGTTCTTC.

This clonotype came up a few times. V gene TRBV5-1 combines with J gene TRBJ2-3; a weak D match, TRBD2 (6 bases). Germline CDR1 is SGHRS and CDR2 is YFSETQ. The CDR3 has 14 amino acids. Between the trimmed V and J ends, which lost 4 bases and 1 base, there was a span of 10 bases. The CDR3 DNA follows: TGCGCCAGCAGCACCAGCGGGCGCACAGATACGCAGTATTTT. This encodes CASSTSGRTDTQYF.

A few counts support this clonotype. The CDR3: CASSLQESSGANVLTF. CDR3 nucleotides: TGTGCCAGCAGCTTACAGGAAAGCTCTGGGGCCAACGTCCTGACTTTC. The chain uses TRBV7-6 and TRBJ2-6; D call uncertain. The CDR3 spans 16 residues. The germline V gene encodes CDR1 SGHVS and CDR2 FNYEAQ. Trimming removed 2 bases at V and 0 bases at J, with 8 bases between.

The chain recombines TRBV7-2 with TRBJ2-1; D is perhaps TRBD1 (5 bases). Per the germline V gene, CDR1 is SGHTA and CDR2 is FQGNSA. With 4 bases removed from V and 4 bases from J, the gap between germline ends came to 11 bases. This CDR3 spans 14 amino acids. The CDR3 region has the DNA TGTGCCAGCAGCTCGCACCCAGGGTACAATGAGCAGTTCTTC. Amino acid sequence: CASSSHPGYNEQFF.